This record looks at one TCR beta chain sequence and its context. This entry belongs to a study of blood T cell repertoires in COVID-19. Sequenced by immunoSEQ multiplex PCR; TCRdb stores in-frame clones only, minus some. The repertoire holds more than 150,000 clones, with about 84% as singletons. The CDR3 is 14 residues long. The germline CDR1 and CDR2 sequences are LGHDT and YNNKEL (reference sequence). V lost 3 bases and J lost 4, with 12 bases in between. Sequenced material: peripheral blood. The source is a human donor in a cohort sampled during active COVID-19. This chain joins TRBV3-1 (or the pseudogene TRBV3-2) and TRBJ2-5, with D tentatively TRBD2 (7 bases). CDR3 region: CASSHPGGGETQYF. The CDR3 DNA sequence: TGTGCCAGCAGCCATCCGGGGGGCGGAGAGACCCAGTACTTC.